The 29 T cell receptor beta chains given below trace back to one sample, sequenced in a study of glioma-infiltrating T cells after dendritic cell vaccination. Data came from immunoSEQ multiplex PCR; TCRdb stores just in-frame clones and leaves some out. This sample has approximately 82,000 clones, with 80% to 90% found just once. Sequencing was performed on blood, taken before dendritic cell vaccination. Receptor source: a human donor with glioblastoma.

The chain recombines TRBV6-1 with TRBJ2-1; the match to TRBD1 covers 7 bases. Looked up from germline, CDR1 is MNHNS and CDR2 is SASEGT. The CDR3 spans 16 residues. J lost 0 bases, V lost 4 bases, and 6 bases had no gene match. The CDR3 sequence is CASSGPGQSSYNEQFF. The DNA of the CDR3 is TGTGCCAGCAGTGGGCCGGGACAGAGCTCCTACAATGAGCAGTTCTTC.

The chain uses TRBV19 and TRBJ1-3, with D maybe TRBD1 (6 bases). The length of the CDR3 is 14 residues. The germline CDR1 and CDR2 sequences are LNHDA and SQIVND (reference sequence). V dropped 6 bases and J dropped 0 bases, with 9 bases sitting between them. CDR3 residues: CASSPTGSGNTIYF. In DNA form, the CDR3 reads TGTGCCAGTAGCCCGACAGGCTCTGGAAACACCATATATTTT. Combining the CDR3 with reference TRBV19 and TRBJ1-3 gives the whole variable domain DGGITQSPKYLFRKEGQNVTLSCEQNLNHDAMYWYRQDPGQGLRLIYYSQIVNDFQKGDIAEGYSVSREKKESFPLTVTSAQKNPTAFYLCASSPTGSGNTIYFGEGSWLTVV.

About this clone: Other nucleotide sequences from this sample produce the same CDR3. This chain uses TRBV10-1 with TRBJ2-5, with D perhaps TRBD2 (5 bases). CDR1 is WNHNN, CDR2 SYGVQD, per germline (reference sequence). The CDR3 covers 14 residues. V dropped 3 bases and J dropped 5 bases, with 13 bases sitting between them. CDR3 region: CASSENGEWETQYF. The CDR3 coding sequence is TGCGCCAGCAGTGAAAATGGGGAGTGGGAGACCCAGTACTTC.

This chain joins TRBV6-1 and TRBJ1-6, with D uncertain. There are 14 residues in the CDR3. Trimming took off 1 base at V and 7 bases at J, with 8 bases between the two ends. Germline V gene data show CDR1 as MNHNS and CDR2 as SASEGT. CDR3 protein: CASSEGPGNSPLHF. Here the CDR3 DNA reads TGTGCCAGCAGTGAAGGGCCGGGGAATTCACCCCTCCACTTT.

This chain links TRBV19 with TRBJ2-1, with D tentatively TRBD2 (5 bases). Germline assignment: CDR1 LNHDA and CDR2 SQIVND (reference sequence). Trimming left V 6 bases short and J 13 bases short, with 13 bases between. This CDR3 is built from 11 residues. CDR3 sequence: CASSEGAPQFF. In nucleotides, the CDR3 is TGTGCCAGTAGCGAGGGAGCCCCTCAGTTCTTC.

This rearrangement joins TRBV9 to TRBJ2-1, with 8 bases that match TRBD1. Looked up from germline, CDR1 is SGDLS and CDR2 is YYNGEE. Trimming at V came to 3 bases and at J to 4 bases, leaving 6 bases not matched to a gene. CDR3 length: 15 amino acids. The CDR3 DNA reads as TGTGCCAGCAGCGCGGGACAGGCATCATACAATGAGCAGTTCTTC. Encoded protein: CASSAGQASYNEQFF.

V and J are TRBV6-5 and TRBJ1-2, with a tentative D call TRBD1 (6 bases). Per the germline V gene, CDR1 is MNHEY and CDR2 is SVGAGI. V dropped 6 bases and J dropped 5 bases, with 19 bases sitting between them. CDR3 length equals 15 residues. CDR3 nucleotides: TGTGCCAGCAGGCAAAGCGTCAGGGGTGATTATGGCTACACCTTC. Amino acid sequence: CASRQSVRGDYGYTF.

V usage is TRBV18 and J usage is TRBJ2-1, with a weak D call TRBD2 (5 bases). The germline V gene encodes CDR1 KGHSH and CDR2 LQKENI. CDR3 length equals 16 residues. V was cut by 3 bases and J by 7 bases, with 19 bases left in between. For the CDR3, the DNA is TGTGCCAGCTCACCCCGGAGTAGCGTAGTGGTGAATGAGCAGTTCTTC. Amino acids: CASSPRSSVVVNEQFF.

V usage is TRBV7-2 and J usage is TRBJ1-5, with 8 positions matching TRBD1. CDR3 length: 15 residues. After removal of 2 bases from V and 2 bases from J, the junction contained 2 bases not matched to a gene. Germline-derived CDR1 and CDR2 are SGHTA and FQGNSA. CDR3 sequence: CASSLRGQGNQPQHF. CDR3 nucleotides: TGTGCCAGCAGCTTAAGGGGACAGGGCAATCAGCCCCAGCATTTT.

This sequence joins TRBV12-2 and TRBJ2-7; the table calls TRBD1, which could not be checked here. TRBV12-2 is classified as a pseudogene. The CDR3 contains 15 residues. The CDR3 DNA follows: TGTGCAAGTCGCTTAATGCAGGCGAGCTCCTACGAGCAGTACTTC. Protein product: CASRLMQASSYEQYF.

The CDR3 nucleotides are TGCGCCAGCAGCCCCCGGGCAGGGCAGGACTATGGCTACACCTTC. This translates into CASSPRAGQDYGYTF. The rearrangement uses TRBV5-1 and TRBJ1-2; D is possibly TRBD1 (5 bases). Trimming shortened V by 4 bases and J by 3 bases, and 16 bases separated the two germline ends. The CDR3 sequence is 15 residues long. CDR1 SGHRS and CDR2 YFSETQ come from the germline V gene. Variable domain in full (rest from reference TRBV5-1 and TRBJ1-2): KAGVTQTPRYLIKTRGQQVTLSCSPISGHRSVSWYQQTPGQGLQFLFEYFSETQRNKGNFPGRFSGRQFSNSRSEMNVSTLELGDSALYLCASSPRAGQDYGYTFGSGTRLTVV.

The chain links TRBV30 to TRBJ2-1; D not resolved. Germline CDR1 reads GTSNPN; CDR2 reads SVGIG (reference sequence). V was clipped by 0 bases and J by 7 bases, with 7 bases between them. This CDR3 region has 12 residues. CDR3 loop: CAWSVTGNEQFF. Here the CDR3 DNA reads TGTGCCTGGAGTGTAACCGGGAATGAGCAGTTCTTC.

The chain uses TRBV5-1 and TRBJ2-5, with TRBD1 identical over 8 bases. This CDR3 spans 14 amino acids. The V segment lost 4 bases and the J segment 4 bases; nucleotides outside the gene matches: 6. Germline CDR1 and CDR2: SGHRS and YFSETQ. The CDR3 DNA follows: TGCGCCAGCAGCCCTGGGACAGGTGGAGAGACCCAGTACTTC. Translation gives CASSPGTGGETQYF.

The sample holds one count of this clone. The rearrangement uses TRBV18 and TRBJ1-1; 12 nucleotides match TRBD1. Germline assignment: CDR1 KGHSH and CDR2 LQKENI. This CDR3 spans 15 amino acids. V lost 6 bases, J lost 6 bases, and 8 bases stayed unmatched. The CDR3 loop reads CASSLTGTGGSEAFF. The CDR3 nucleotides read TGTGCCAGCTCTTTGACCGGGACAGGGGGCTCTGAAGCTTTCTTT.

The V gene is TRBV5-5, the J gene TRBJ2-1; 11 bases agree with TRBD2. V was pared by 4 bases and J by 9 bases, with 6 bases of the junction left unmatched. Germline V lookup: CDR1 SGHKS, CDR2 YYEKEE (reference sequence). The CDR3 extends over 14 amino acids. CDR3 in amino acids: CASSHSGRAGEQFF. The CDR3 DNA reads as TGTGCCAGCAGCCATAGCGGGAGGGCAGGTGAGCAGTTCTTC.

V and J are TRBV10-2 and TRBJ2-2; a weak D match, TRBD2 (5 bases). Deletions cut 0 bases from V and 5 bases from J, with 10 bases between. CDR3 length: 15 amino acids. The germline V gene encodes CDR1 WSHSY and CDR2 SAAADI. As DNA, the CDR3 is TGCGCCAGCAGTGAGTCAGGGAGAGGGACCGGGGAGCTGTTTTTT. Amino acids: CASSESGRGTGELFF.

The chain couples TRBV13 to TRBJ2-1; 11 bases match TRBD2. Losses at the gene ends were 3 bases for V and 0 bases for J; bases not matched to a gene: 4. Germline CDR1 reads PRHDT; CDR2 reads FYEKMQ (reference sequence). The CDR3 extends over 17 amino acids. Written as DNA, the CDR3 is TGTGCCAGCAGCTTCGGGACTAGCGGAAGCTCCTACAATGAGCAGTTCTTC. Residues: CASSFGTSGSSYNEQFF.

The chain carries TRBV9 and TRBJ1-1; 7 bases are a match to TRBD1. With 2 bases clipped from V and 2 bases from J, the junction kept 6 bases outside the gene matches. The CDR3 covers 15 residues. Germline V gives CDR1 SGDLS, CDR2 YYNGEE. The CDR3 DNA reads TGTGCCAGCAGCGTTCAGGGGGGAGGAAACACTGAAGCTTTCTTT. Its protein is CASSVQGGGNTEAFF.

The chain couples TRBV7-3 to TRBJ2-3, with D perhaps TRBD2 (6 bases). In germline, CDR1 is SGHTA, CDR2 FQGTGA. The V end lost 1 base, the J end lost 7 bases, and 15 bases lay between the germline ends. This CDR3 has 15 residues. The DNA of the CDR3 is TGTGCCAGCAGCTTAATGGCAGGGACTTTGAATACGCAGTATTTT. Its protein is CASSLMAGTLNTQYF.

This clone was found once. The chain uses TRBV18 and TRBJ1-3; 7 bases are shared with TRBD1. Germline V gene data show CDR1 as KGHSH and CDR2 as LQKENI. This CDR3 has 17 amino acids. V lost 1 base and J lost 6; bases outside the gene matches: 12. The CDR3 nucleotides read TGTGCCAGCTCACCACTGCCCCTGACAGGGCTCGAAAACACCATATATTTT. This gives the protein CASSPLPLTGLENTIYF.

The gene calls are TRBV5-1 and TRBJ1-4, with a possible D match to TRBD1 (6 bases). Germline V gene sequence: CDR1 SGHRS, CDR2 YFSETQ. Trimming shortened V by 1 base and J by 8 bases, and 15 bases separated the two germline ends. The CDR3 loop spans 15 amino acids. DNA for the CDR3: TGCGCCAGCAGCTTGTGGGGACAAGGCGGGGAAAAACTGTTTTTT. This translates into CASSLWGQGGEKLFF. The full variable domain, in which reference TRBV5-1 and TRBJ1-4 provide the parts outside the CDR3, is KAGVTQTPRYLIKTRGQQVTLSCSPISGHRSVSWYQQTPGQGLQFLFEYFSETQRNKGNFPGRFSGRQFSNSRSEMNVSTLELGDSALYLCASSLWGQGGEKLFFGSGTQLSVL.

The CDR3 protein is CASSQDSQYGYTF. In DNA, the CDR3 is TGTGCCAGCAGTCAAGACAGTCAATATGGCTACACCTTC. The chain links TRBV28 to TRBJ1-2; the D gene is possibly TRBD1 (5 bases). The CDR3 length is 13 residues. V lost 5 bases and J lost 5, with 12 bases in between. CDR1 is MDHEN and CDR2 is SYDVKM in the germline V gene.

The chain combines TRBV9 with TRBJ2-2, with 7 bases fitting TRBD1. This CDR3 region has 17 residues. V lost 2 bases and J lost 6; bases outside the gene matches: 13. CDR1 and CDR2 from the germline V gene are SGDLS and YYNGEE. The DNA of the CDR3 is TGTGCCAGCAGCGTGGGACAGTGGTTTTTGGGTGCCGGGGAGCTGTTTTTT. This gives the protein CASSVGQWFLGAGELFF.

V gene TRBV6-5 combines with J gene TRBJ1-2; no clear D. The V end was cut by 6 bases, the J end by 2 bases, with 7 bases between. The germline CDR1 and CDR2 sequences are MNHEY and SVGAGI. This CDR3 is 12 amino acids long. CDR3 sequence: CASSPGNYGYTF. The CDR3 DNA sequence: TGTGCCAGCAGCCCAGGAAACTATGGCTACACCTTC.

This clone is medium-sized. DNA of the CDR3: TGTGCCAGCAGTGGTGGTAGCGGGGGTTCCTACGAGCAGTACTTC. It yields the protein CASSGGSGGSYEQYF. The V and J genes are TRBV6-1 and TRBJ2-7, with 9 bases aligning to TRBD2. The junction had 5 bases not matched to a gene; V was cut back by 4 bases and J by 1 base. Germline lookup yields CDR1 MNHNS and CDR2 SASEGT. The CDR3 runs 15 residues.

The chain uses TRBV6-5 and TRBJ1-2, with 9 bases fitting TRBD1. The ends lost 6 bases at V and 6 bases at J; junction bases unmatched: 5. Germline-derived CDR1 and CDR2 are MNHEY and SVGAGI. The CDR3 length is 13 residues. The CDR3 loop reads CASSQGQGHGYTF. CDR3 nucleotide sequence: TGTGCCAGCAGCCAGGGACAGGGACATGGCTACACCTTC.

The rearrangement uses TRBV30 and TRBJ2-5; TRBD2 aligns across 11 bases. Germline V gene data show CDR1 as GTSNPN and CDR2 as SVGIG (reference sequence). CDR3 length equals 14 residues. V shed 2 bases and J 2 bases; nucleotides not matched to a gene: 1. The CDR3 sequence is CAWSLAGGQETQYF. The CDR3 region has the DNA TGTGCCTGGAGTCTAGCGGGGGGACAAGAGACCCAGTACTTC.

The chain employs TRBV27 and TRBJ2-3, with TRBD2 identical over 7 bases. Germline V gene sequence: CDR1 MNHEY, CDR2 SMNVEV (reference sequence). The J segment lost 4 bases and the V segment lost 1 base, leaving 14 bases of the junction unmatched. The CDR3 contains 18 residues. The CDR3 nucleotides read TGTGCCAGCAGTTTATTATTGGAGGCGGGGGTGAGGGCAGATACGCAGTATTTT. It is translated as CASSLLLEAGVRADTQYF.

The rearrangement links TRBV7-2 to TRBJ2-3; TRBD2 matches at 7 bases. Germline V gene sequence: CDR1 SGHTA, CDR2 FQGNSA. The CDR3 covers 15 residues. The V and J ends lost 3 bases and 1 base, in that order; junction bases with no gene match: 4. The CDR3 DNA follows: TGTGCCAGCAGCTTCAGCGGGACTCGCACAGATACGCAGTATTTT. It encodes CASSFSGTRTDTQYF.